This passage covers 27 T cell receptor beta chains from one sample sequenced in a study of blood T cells in healthy people across ages. For the second PCR, which ran for 7 to 11 cycles, a sample-barcoded 5' primer and a J-beta primer mix were used. A single record per CDR3 protein comes from TCRdb applying MiXCR to the 5' RACE reads. The table lists some 930,000 distinct CDR3 sequences, 29% of them singletons, with about 10% in the top ten. In addition, the sample was reused for a study of T cells of mothers and their children.

Specimen: blood. The receptors come from a woman aged 40 to 55 in good health.

This clonotype appeared many times. The V call is TRBV12-3 or TRBV12-4, the J call TRBJ2-5; D is perhaps TRBD1 (6 bases). V was cut by 3 bases and J by 4 bases, with 15 bases left in between. This CDR3 region has 15 residues. The CDR3 nucleotides read TGTGCCAGCAGTTTCATTTGGGGGCTCGGAGAGACCCAGTACTTC. Translation: CASSFIWGLGETQYF.

V gene TRBV29-1 combines with J gene TRBJ1-3; 8 bases match TRBD1. The ends lost 5 bases at V and 3 bases at J; junction bases unmatched: 3. The CDR3 is 13 residues long. Germline assignment: CDR1 SQVTM and CDR2 ANQGSEA. The DNA for the CDR3 is TGCAGCGTTACGACAGGGGATGGAAACACCATATATTTT. Translation gives CSVTTGDGNTIYF.

This clonotype came up a few times. V is TRBV7-3 and J is TRBJ1-1; TRBD1 is a possible D gene (6 bases). V was pared by 1 base and J by 4 bases, with 13 bases between. The CDR3 totals 15 residues. The germline gives CDR1 SGHTA, CDR2 FQGTGA. CDR3 residues: CASSLSGRGSTEAFF. Written as DNA, the CDR3 is TGTGCCAGCAGCTTAAGCGGCAGGGGAAGCACTGAAGCTTTCTTT.

In its sample, this clonotype was seen many times. The chain employs TRBV28 and TRBJ2-3, with 7 bases that match TRBD1. J was trimmed by 11 bases and V by 2 bases; bases with no gene match: 19. Germline CDR1 MDHEN, CDR2 SYDVKM. This CDR3 contains 17 residues. In nucleotides, the CDR3 is TGTGCCAGCAGTTTAGGTTATGGGACAGCCTCCGAGGTACTGCAGTATTTT. Its translation: CASSLGYGTASEVLQYF.

As to this clonotype: A much larger clone differs from this one at a single base, so this may be a read error. The V call is TRBV4-1, the J call TRBJ2-7; D is unclear. V gave up 1 base and J gave up 5 bases, with 9 bases separating them. This CDR3 region has 13 residues. Germline V gene sequence: CDR1 MGHRA, CDR2 YSYEKL. CDR3: CASSQGAWDEQYF. The CDR3 DNA follows: TGCGCCAGCAGCCAAGGCGCTTGGGACGAGCAGTACTTC.

The chain carries TRBV7-9 and TRBJ2-7; tentative D call: TRBD1 (5 bases). The ends were cut back, 5 bases at V and 1 base at J, with 12 bases in the middle. The germline gives CDR1 SEHNR, CDR2 FQNEAQ (reference sequence). The length of the CDR3 is 14 residues. The CDR3 DNA is TGTGCCAGCAGCCCCGCTACAGGATCCTACGAGCAGTACTTC. Translating it yields CASSPATGSYEQYF.

The chain couples TRBV7-9 to TRBJ2-1; no clear D. The CDR3 has 14 amino acids. CDR1 and CDR2 (germline): SEHNR, FQNEAQ (reference sequence). The V and J ends lost 3 bases and 0 bases respectively, with 6 bases between them. The CDR3 DNA follows: TGTGCCAGCAGCTTTCCTAGCTCCTACAATGAGCAGTTCTTC. It codes for CASSFPSSYNEQFF.

To note about this clonotype: This clone may be a read error of a much larger clone one base away. The chain is built from TRBV20-1 and TRBJ2-4; D might be TRBD1 or TRBD2, each matching 5 bases. With 5 bases removed from V and 13 bases from J, the gap between germline ends came to 27 bases. CDR3 length equals 15 residues. Germline V gene data show CDR1 as DFQATT and CDR2 as SNEGSKA (reference sequence). CDR3 nucleotide sequence: TGCAGTGCTTATAGGACTGGGTTGTCCGATAAGGGGCAGTACTTC. Residues: CSAYRTGLSDKGQYF.

This clonotype has only one observation. This chain links TRBV7-9 with TRBJ2-1; perhaps TRBD1 as D (5 bases). Germline values: CDR1 SEHNR, CDR2 FQNEAQ (reference sequence). The CDR3 spans 13 residues. V was shortened by 5 bases and J by 5 bases, with 10 bases between the two germline ends. Here the CDR3 reads CASSPTENNEQFF. The CDR3 DNA reads TGTGCCAGCAGCCCGACAGAGAACAATGAGCAGTTCTTC.

This sequence joins TRBV5-1 and TRBJ2-5; D remains unclear. Germline assignment: CDR1 SGHRS and CDR2 YFSETQ. The germline V and J ends were trimmed by 4 bases and 3 bases, with 16 bases remaining between them. The CDR3 spans 15 residues. Written as DNA, the CDR3 is TGCGCCAGCAGCCCGGATGGCCTCGAAGAAGAGACCCAGTACTTC. Its protein product is CASSPDGLEEETQYF.

This sequence joins TRBV20-1 and TRBJ2-5, with D unclear. V was trimmed by 2 bases and J by 0 bases, leaving 10 bases between them. CDR1 and CDR2 (germline): DFQATT, SNEGSKA (reference sequence). The CDR3 extends over 14 amino acids. CDR3 DNA: TGCAGTGCTAGAACTTATACCCACCAAGAGACCCAGTACTTC. It specifies CSARTYTHQETQYF.

About this clonotype: This CDR3 fails to terminate in the conserved phenylalanine or tryptophan, so it likely reflects a read error. The chain employs TRBV7-9 and TRBJ2-1; possibly TRBD2 for D (5 bases). This CDR3 is built from 12 residues. Germline CDR1 is SEHNR and CDR2 is FQNEAQ (reference sequence). Deletions cut 5 bases from V and 7 bases from J, with 9 bases between. CDR3 sequence (DNA): TGTGCCAGCAGCGCCAGAGGGAATGAGCAGTTCCTC. This translates into CASSARGNEQFL.

The chain recombines TRBV29-1 with TRBJ2-1; D is undetermined. CDR1 SQVTM and CDR2 ANQGSEA come from the germline V gene. V shed 6 bases and J shed 9 bases, with 9 bases lying between them. The CDR3 extends over 10 amino acids. CDR3 sequence reads: CSVSSVEQFF. The CDR3 bases are TGCAGCGTAAGTTCTGTTGAGCAGTTCTTC.

This clonotype was observed many times. The rearrangement joins TRBV29-1 to TRBJ2-5; the D is unclear. This CDR3 has 12 residues. V was clipped by 1 base and J by 5 bases, with 8 bases between them. Per the germline V gene, CDR1 is SQVTM and CDR2 is ANQGSEA. CDR3 protein: CSVEGAGETQYF. Here the CDR3 DNA reads TGCAGCGTTGAAGGGGCCGGGGAGACCCAGTACTTC.

This clonotype has a handful of counts. A much larger clone differs from this one at a single base, so this may be a read error. The chain couples TRBV24-1 to TRBJ2-1; D is uncertain. Per germline, CDR1 KGHDR and CDR2 SFDVKD. The CDR3 consists of 11 residues. The germline V and J ends were trimmed by 5 bases and 10 bases, with 8 bases remaining between them. The CDR3 region has the DNA TGTGCCACCAGTGCTTGCGAAGAGCAGTTCTTC. It specifies CATSACEEQFF.

This chain links TRBV12-3 or TRBV12-4 with TRBJ2-2; 12 nucleotides align to TRBD2. Trimming at V came to 5 bases and at J to 5 bases, leaving 6 bases not matched to a gene. This CDR3 region has 16 residues. Written as DNA, the CDR3 is TGTGCCAGCAGTCTGCTAGCGGGGGGGCCAACCGGGGAGCTGTTTTTT. Protein sequence: CASSLLAGGPTGELFF.

This clonotype turned up a few times. A read error may produce the germline difference seen at one junction end. The rearrangement joins TRBV5-4 to TRBJ1-4; TRBD1 might be the D (5 bases). Germline CDR1 reads SGHNT; CDR2 reads YYREEE (reference sequence). The CDR3 runs to 14 residues. The CDR3 loop is CAGSLANGGEKLFF. The CDR3 DNA sequence: TGTGCCGGCAGCTTGGCTAACGGGGGAGAAAAACTGTTTTTT.

This clonotype was seen at least ten times. V and J are TRBV20-1 and TRBJ2-7, with D possibly called TRBD1 or TRBD2 (6 bases each). Trimming shortened V by 6 bases and J by 5 bases, and 17 bases separated the two germline ends. This CDR3 is 13 amino acids long. CDR1 and CDR2 (germline): DFQATT, SNEGSKA (reference sequence). CDR3 in amino acids: CSAKTGGVDEQYF. The CDR3 DNA reads TGCAGTGCCAAGACAGGAGGGGTGGACGAGCAGTACTTC.

This chain links TRBV20-1 with TRBJ1-5; no firm D call. CDR1 and CDR2 from the germline V gene are DFQATT and SNEGSKA (reference sequence). Trimming pared 4 bases from V and 2 bases from J, leaving 9 bases between. There are 13 residues in the CDR3. The CDR3 coding sequence is TGCAGTGCTAACGTCGGTCGCAATCAGCCCCAGCATTTT. Translation: CSANVGRNQPQHF.

The chain couples TRBV7-9 to TRBJ1-6; D is possibly TRBD1 (6 bases). Trimming removed 6 bases at V and 7 bases at J, with 13 bases between. CDR3 length: 14 amino acids. Germline V gives CDR1 SEHNR, CDR2 FQNEAQ (reference sequence). CDR3 DNA: TGTGCCAGCAGTCGGACAGAAGGGAATTCACCCCTCCACTTT. Translation: CASSRTEGNSPLHF.

J is TRBJ2-3 and V is TRBV5-1; TRBD2 aligns across 7 bases. Germline loops: CDR1 SGHRS, CDR2 YFSETQ. The J segment lost 6 bases and the V segment lost 6 bases, leaving 7 bases of the junction unmatched. The CDR3 length is 13 residues. CDR3: CASTNLAADTQYF. In DNA form, the CDR3 reads TGCGCCAGCACAAACCTAGCGGCGGATACGCAGTATTTT.

This clonotype was detected ten times or more. The chain couples TRBV20-1 to TRBJ1-2; 7 positions agree with TRBD1. From germline, CDR1 is DFQATT and CDR2 SNEGSKA (reference sequence). The CDR3 totals 15 residues. Losses at the gene ends were 3 bases for V and 4 bases for J; bases not matched to a gene: 11. CDR3 coding DNA: TGCAGTGCTAGTGTCGCAGGGGGTAGTCGCTATGGCTACACCTTC. Protein sequence: CSASVAGGSRYGYTF.

The sample holds many counts of this clonotype. This rearrangement joins TRBV20-1 to TRBJ2-7; D remains unclear. The germline gives CDR1 DFQATT, CDR2 SNEGSKA (reference sequence). This CDR3 is built from 11 residues. Trimming took 6 bases from V and 5 from J, leaving 11 bases between them. The CDR3 here is CSATPLHEQYF. CDR3 coding DNA: TGCAGTGCCACTCCCTTGCACGAGCAGTACTTC.

This clonotype was seen repeatedly, ten times or more. The CDR3 DNA sequence: TGTGCCACCAGTGATTCTGGGGACGTCGCCGAGCAGTACTTC. It translates to CATSDSGDVAEQYF. The V call is TRBV24-1, the J call TRBJ2-7; the D call may be TRBD1 or TRBD2 (5 bases each). Trimming took 2 bases from V and 6 from J, leaving 13 bases between them. Germline CDR1 KGHDR, CDR2 SFDVKD. CDR3 length equals 14 residues.

This clonotype was recorded at least ten times. CDR3 residues: CASSSTRPPETQYF. DNA for the CDR3: TGTGCCAGCAGTTCCACGCGCCCTCCAGAGACCCAGTACTTC. The genes are TRBV27 and TRBJ2-5; D gene ambiguous. In germline, CDR1 is MNHEY, CDR2 SMNVEV (reference sequence). This CDR3 is built from 14 residues. Trimming removed 4 bases at V and 4 bases at J, with 13 bases between.

This clonotype was observed at least ten times. The J gene is TRBJ2-5, the V gene TRBV5-1; 11 nucleotides line up with TRBD2. V was pared by 1 base and J by 1 base, with 0 bases of the junction left unmatched. The CDR3 spans 15 residues. Germline V gene data show CDR1 as SGHRS and CDR2 as YFSETQ. The CDR3 region is CASSLTSGSQETQYF. DNA of the CDR3: TGCGCCAGCAGCTTGACTAGCGGGAGCCAAGAGACCCAGTACTTC. Variable domain in full (rest from reference TRBV5-1 and TRBJ2-5): KAGVTQTPRYLIKTRGQQVTLSCSPISGHRSVSWYQQTPGQGLQFLFEYFSETQRNKGNFPGRFSGRQFSNSRSEMNVSTLELGDSALYLCASSLTSGSQETQYFGPGTRLLVL.

A remark on this clonotype: This may be a read error: a much more frequent sequence differs by one nucleotide. The V call is TRBV29-1, the J call TRBJ2-5, with 9 bases that match TRBD1. The CDR3 spans 14 residues. The V gene's germline CDR1 is SQVTM and CDR2 ANQGSEA. The CDR3, as DNA: TGCAACGCCAGAAGGGGGACAGGGAAGGAGACCCAGTACTTC. Its translation is CNARRGTGKETQYF.